This TCR beta chain was captured by sequencing in a study of blood T cells in healthy people across ages. Regarding the study as a whole: Higher naive T cell percentage went strongly together with higher TCR beta diversity.

Germline V gene sequence: CDR1 SGDLS, CDR2 YYNGEE. The trim removed 0 bases at V and 3 bases at J, leaving 7 bases unmatched. CDR3 length equals 16 residues. Note on this clonotype: Its antigen is currently unknown.

A second PCR, run for roughly 7 to 11 cycles, used a sample-barcoded 5' primer plus a J-beta primer mix. Per sample, CDR3-containing paired-end reads numbered at least 2.5 million. From the 5' RACE reads, TCRdb called clonotypes with MiXCR, one entry per CDR3 protein. The repertoire has just over 800,000 distinct CDR3 sequences, less than 80% of them found once; the top ten carry 28%. The TCR originated in a man younger than 40 in good health. Material for sequencing was blood. The chain links TRBV9 to TRBJ2-7, with TRBD1 identical over 9 bases. The CDR3 loop reads CASSVAGTGTLYEQYF. The CDR3 nucleotides are TGTGCCAGCAGCGTAGCAGGGACAGGGACCCTCTACGAGCAGTACTTC.